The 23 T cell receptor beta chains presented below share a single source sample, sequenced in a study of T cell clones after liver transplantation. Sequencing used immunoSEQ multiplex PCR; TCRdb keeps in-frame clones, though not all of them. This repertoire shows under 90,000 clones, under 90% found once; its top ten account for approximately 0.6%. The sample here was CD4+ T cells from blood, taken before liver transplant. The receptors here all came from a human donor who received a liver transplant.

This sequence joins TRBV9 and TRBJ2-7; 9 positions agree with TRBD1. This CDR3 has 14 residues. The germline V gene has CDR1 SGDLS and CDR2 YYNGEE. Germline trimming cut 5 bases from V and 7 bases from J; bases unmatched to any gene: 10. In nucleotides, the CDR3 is TGTGCCAGCAGTTCGGGGACAGGGTCGCGGGAGCAGTACTTC. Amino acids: CASSSGTGSREQYF.

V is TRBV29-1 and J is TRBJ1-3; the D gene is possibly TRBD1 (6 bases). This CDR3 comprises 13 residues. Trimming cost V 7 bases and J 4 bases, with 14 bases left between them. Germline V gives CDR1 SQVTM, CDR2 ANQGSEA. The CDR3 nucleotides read TGCAGCGCTGATGGGGGGCACGGAAACACCATATATTTT. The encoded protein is CSADGGHGNTIYF. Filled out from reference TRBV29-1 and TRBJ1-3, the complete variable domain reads SAVISQKPSRDICQRGTSLTIQCQVDSQVTMMFWYRQQPGQSLTLIATANQGSEATYESGFVIDKFPISRPNLTFSTLTVSNMSPEDSSIYLCSADGGHGNTIYFGEGSWLTVV.

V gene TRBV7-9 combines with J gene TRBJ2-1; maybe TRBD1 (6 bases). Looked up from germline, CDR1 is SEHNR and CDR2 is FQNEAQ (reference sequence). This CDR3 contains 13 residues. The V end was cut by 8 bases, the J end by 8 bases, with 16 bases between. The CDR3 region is CASRAGDKHEQFF. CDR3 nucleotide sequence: TGTGCCAGCCGGGCCGGGGACAAGCATGAGCAGTTCTTC. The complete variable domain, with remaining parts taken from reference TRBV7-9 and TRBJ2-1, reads DTGVSQNPRHKITKRGQNVTFRCDPISEHNRLYWYRQTLGQGPEFLTYFQNEAQLEKSRLLSDRFSAERPKGSFSTLEIQRTEQGDSAMYLCASRAGDKHEQFFGPGTRLTVL.

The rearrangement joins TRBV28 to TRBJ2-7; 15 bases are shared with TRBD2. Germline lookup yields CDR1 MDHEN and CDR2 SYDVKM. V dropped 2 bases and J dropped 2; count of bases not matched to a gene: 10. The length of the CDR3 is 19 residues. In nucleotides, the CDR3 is TGTGCCAGCAGTTTAGCCCCGGGACTAGCGGGAGGCCCTCCCTACGAGCAGTACTTC. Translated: CASSLAPGLAGGPPYEQYF.

In nucleotides, the CDR3 is TGTGCCAGCAGCTTAGGGGCTGGGTTCGGCTACACCTTC. It codes for CASSLGAGFGYTF. This sequence joins TRBV7-9 and TRBJ1-2, with D unclear. CDR1 is SEHNR, CDR2 FQNEAQ, per germline (reference sequence). V was trimmed by 1 base and J by 8 bases, leaving 11 bases between them. The CDR3 extends over 13 amino acids.

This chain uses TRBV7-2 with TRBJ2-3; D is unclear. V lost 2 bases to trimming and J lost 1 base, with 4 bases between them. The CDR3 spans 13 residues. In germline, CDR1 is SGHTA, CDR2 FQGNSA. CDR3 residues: CASSLPGTDTQYF. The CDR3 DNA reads TGTGCCAGCAGCTTACCTGGCACAGATACGCAGTATTTT. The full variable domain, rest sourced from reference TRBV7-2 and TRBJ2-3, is GAGVSQSPSNKVTEKGKDVELRCDPISGHTALYWYRQSLGQGLEFLIYFQGNSAPDKSGLPSDRFSAERTGGSVSTLTIQRTQQEDSAVYLCASSLPGTDTQYFGPGTRLTVL.

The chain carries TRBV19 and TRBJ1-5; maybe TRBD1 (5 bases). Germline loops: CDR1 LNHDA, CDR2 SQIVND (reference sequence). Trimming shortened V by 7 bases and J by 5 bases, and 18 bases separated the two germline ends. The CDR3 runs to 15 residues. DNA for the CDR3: TGTGCCAGTAAGGGCCGGGGGGAAGGGTATCAGCCCCAGCATTTT. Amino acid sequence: CASKGRGEGYQPQHF. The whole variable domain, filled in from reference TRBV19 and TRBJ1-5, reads DGGITQSPKYLFRKEGQNVTLSCEQNLNHDAMYWYRQDPGQGLRLIYYSQIVNDFQKGDIAEGYSVSREKKESFPLTVTSAQKNPTAFYLCASKGRGEGYQPQHFGDGTRLSIL.

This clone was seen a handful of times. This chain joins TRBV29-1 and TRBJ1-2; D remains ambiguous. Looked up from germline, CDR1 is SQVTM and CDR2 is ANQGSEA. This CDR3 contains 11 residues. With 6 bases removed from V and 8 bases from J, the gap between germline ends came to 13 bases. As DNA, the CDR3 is TGCAGCGTCCCGTCGTTCCTCGGCTACACCTTC. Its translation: CSVPSFLGYTF.

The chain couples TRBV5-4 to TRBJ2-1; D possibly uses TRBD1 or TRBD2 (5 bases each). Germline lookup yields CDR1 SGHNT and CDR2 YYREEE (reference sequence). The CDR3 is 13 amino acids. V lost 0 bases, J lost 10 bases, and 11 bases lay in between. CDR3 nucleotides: TGTGCCAGCAGCTTGGACGGGACCGGGGAGCAGTTCTTC. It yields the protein CASSLDGTGEQFF.

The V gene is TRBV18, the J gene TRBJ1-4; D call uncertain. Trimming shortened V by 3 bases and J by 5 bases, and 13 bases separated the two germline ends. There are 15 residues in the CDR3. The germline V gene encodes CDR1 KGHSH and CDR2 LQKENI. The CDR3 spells CASSPAAGLNEKLFF. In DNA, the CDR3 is TGTGCCAGCTCACCGGCGGCAGGCCTAAATGAAAAACTGTTTTTT.

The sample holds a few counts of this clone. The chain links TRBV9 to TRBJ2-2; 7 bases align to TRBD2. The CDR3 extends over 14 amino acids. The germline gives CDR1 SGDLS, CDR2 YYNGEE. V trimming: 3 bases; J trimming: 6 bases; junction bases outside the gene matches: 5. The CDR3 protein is CASSGWEGAGELFF. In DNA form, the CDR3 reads TGTGCCAGCAGCGGGTGGGAGGGAGCCGGGGAGCTGTTTTTT.

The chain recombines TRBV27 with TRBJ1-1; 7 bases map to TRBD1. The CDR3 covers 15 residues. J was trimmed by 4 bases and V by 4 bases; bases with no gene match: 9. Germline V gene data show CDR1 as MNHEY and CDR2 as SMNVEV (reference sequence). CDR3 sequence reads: CASSSKGTVRTEAFF. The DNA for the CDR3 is TGTGCCAGCAGTTCGAAGGGGACAGTCCGCACTGAAGCTTTCTTT.

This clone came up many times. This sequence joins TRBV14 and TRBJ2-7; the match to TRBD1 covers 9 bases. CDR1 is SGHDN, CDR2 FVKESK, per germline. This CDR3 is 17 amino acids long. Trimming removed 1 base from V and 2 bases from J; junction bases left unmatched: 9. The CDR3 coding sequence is TGTGCCAGCAGCCAAGGGTTGTTGACAGGGGGAACCTACGAGCAGTACTTC. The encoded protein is CASSQGLLTGGTYEQYF.

The CDR3 bases are TGTGCCAGCAGCCACCCTGGACAGGGGCAAAACTATGGCTACACCTTC. It specifies CASSHPGQGQNYGYTF. This chain uses TRBV5-4 with TRBJ1-2; 9 bases are shared with TRBD1. The CDR3 sequence is 16 residues long. V was pared by 4 bases and J by 2 bases, with 9 bases of the junction left unmatched. The V gene's germline CDR1 is SGHNT and CDR2 YYREEE (reference sequence).

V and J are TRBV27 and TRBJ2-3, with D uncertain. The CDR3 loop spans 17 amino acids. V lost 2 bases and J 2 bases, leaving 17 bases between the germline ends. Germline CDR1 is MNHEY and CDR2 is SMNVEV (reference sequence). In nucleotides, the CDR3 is TGTGCCAGCAGTTTAGAAGTGGGGTCAGCGAACACAGATACGCAGTATTTT. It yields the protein CASSLEVGSANTDTQYF.

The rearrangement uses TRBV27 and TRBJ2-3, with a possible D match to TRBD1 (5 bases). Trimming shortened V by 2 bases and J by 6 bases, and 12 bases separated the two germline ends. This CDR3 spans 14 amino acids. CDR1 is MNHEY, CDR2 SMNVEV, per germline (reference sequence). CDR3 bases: TGTGCCAGCAGTTTACAACTAAGGGGTGATACGCAGTATTTT. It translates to CASSLQLRGDTQYF.

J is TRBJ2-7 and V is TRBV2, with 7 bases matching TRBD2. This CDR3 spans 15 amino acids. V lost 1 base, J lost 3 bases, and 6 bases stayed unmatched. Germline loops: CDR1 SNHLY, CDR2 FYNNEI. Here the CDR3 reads CASSEDGRPIYEQYF. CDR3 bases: TGTGCCAGCAGTGAAGACGGGAGGCCCATCTACGAGCAGTACTTC.

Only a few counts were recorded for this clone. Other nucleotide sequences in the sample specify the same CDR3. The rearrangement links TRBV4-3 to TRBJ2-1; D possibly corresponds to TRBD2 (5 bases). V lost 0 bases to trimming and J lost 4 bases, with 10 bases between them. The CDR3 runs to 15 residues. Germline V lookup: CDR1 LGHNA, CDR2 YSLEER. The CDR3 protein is CASSQDRGSYNEQFF. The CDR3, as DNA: TGCGCCAGCAGCCAAGATCGGGGTAGTTACAATGAGCAGTTCTTC.

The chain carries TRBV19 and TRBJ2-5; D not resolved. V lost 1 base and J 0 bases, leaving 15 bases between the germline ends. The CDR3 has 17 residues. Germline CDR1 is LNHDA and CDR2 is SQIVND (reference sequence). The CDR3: CASSIGGPTDNQETQYF. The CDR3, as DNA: TGTGCCAGTAGTATAGGGGGTCCCACGGATAACCAAGAGACCCAGTACTTC.

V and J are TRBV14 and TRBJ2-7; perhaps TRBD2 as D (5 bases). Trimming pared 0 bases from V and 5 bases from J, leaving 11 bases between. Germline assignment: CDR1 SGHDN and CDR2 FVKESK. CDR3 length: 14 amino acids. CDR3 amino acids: CASSQEGSYNEQYF. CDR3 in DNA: TGTGCCAGCAGCCAAGAGGGGAGCTACAACGAGCAGTACTTC.

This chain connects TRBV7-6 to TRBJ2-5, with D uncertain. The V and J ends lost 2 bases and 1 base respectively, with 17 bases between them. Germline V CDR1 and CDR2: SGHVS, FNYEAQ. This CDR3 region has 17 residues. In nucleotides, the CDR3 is TGTGCCAGCAGCTTAACCACGTCTGGCAGGAGCCAAGAGACCCAGTACTTC. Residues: CASSLTTSGRSQETQYF.

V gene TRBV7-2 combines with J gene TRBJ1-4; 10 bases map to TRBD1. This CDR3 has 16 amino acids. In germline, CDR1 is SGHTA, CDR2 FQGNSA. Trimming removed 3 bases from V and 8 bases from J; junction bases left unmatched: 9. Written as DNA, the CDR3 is TGTGCCAGCAGCTTCTATGGGACAGGGGAGAAGGAAAAACTGTTTTTT. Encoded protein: CASSFYGTGEKEKLFF.

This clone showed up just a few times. CDR3: CASSQLAASYNEQFF. CDR3 DNA sequence: TGTGCCAGCAGCCAACTAGCGGCCTCCTACAATGAGCAGTTCTTC. The chain carries TRBV7-9 and TRBJ2-1; 8 positions match TRBD2. This CDR3 spans 15 amino acids. With V trimmed by 5 bases and J by 0 bases, 3 bases remained unmatched. The germline V gene has CDR1 SEHNR and CDR2 FQNEAQ (reference sequence).